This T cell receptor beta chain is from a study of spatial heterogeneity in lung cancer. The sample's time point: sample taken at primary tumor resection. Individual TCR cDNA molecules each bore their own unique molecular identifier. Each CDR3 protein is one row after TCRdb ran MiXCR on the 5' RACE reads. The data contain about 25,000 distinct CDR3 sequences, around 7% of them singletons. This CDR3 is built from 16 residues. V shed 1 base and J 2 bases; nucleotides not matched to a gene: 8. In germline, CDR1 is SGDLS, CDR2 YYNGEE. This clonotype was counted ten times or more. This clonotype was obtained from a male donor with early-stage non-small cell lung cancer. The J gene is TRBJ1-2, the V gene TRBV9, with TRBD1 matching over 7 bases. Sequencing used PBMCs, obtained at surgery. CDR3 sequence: CASSVPPRDSNYGYTF. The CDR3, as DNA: TGTGCCAGCAGCGTACCCCCCCGGGACAGCAACTATGGCTACACCTTC.